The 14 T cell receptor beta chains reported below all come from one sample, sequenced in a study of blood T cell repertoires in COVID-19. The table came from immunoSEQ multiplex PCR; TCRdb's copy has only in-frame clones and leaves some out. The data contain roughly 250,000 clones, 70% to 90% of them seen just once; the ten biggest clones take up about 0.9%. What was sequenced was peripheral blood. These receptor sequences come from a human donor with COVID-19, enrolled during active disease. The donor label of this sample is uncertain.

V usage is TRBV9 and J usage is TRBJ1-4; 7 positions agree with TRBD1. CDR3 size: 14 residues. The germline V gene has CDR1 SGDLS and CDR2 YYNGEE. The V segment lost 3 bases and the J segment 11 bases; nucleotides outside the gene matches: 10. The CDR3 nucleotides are TGTGCCAGCAGCGCGCATGCAGGGGGAGGTAAACTGTTTTTT. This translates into CASSAHAGGGKLFF.

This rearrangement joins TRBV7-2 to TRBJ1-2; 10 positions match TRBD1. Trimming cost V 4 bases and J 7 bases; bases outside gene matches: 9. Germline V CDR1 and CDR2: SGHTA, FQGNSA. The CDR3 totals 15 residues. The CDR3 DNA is TGTGCCAGCAGCTCTATGAGACAGGGGGCAACTGGCTACACCTTC. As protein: CASSSMRQGATGYTF.

The CDR3 sequence is CASSPGLSRGPTF. The CDR3, as DNA: TGCGCCAGCAGCCCTGGGCTGTCCAGGGGGCCCACCTTC. V is TRBV5-1 and J is TRBJ1-2, with TRBD1 matching over 8 bases. V was clipped by 4 bases and J by 13 bases; unmatched bases: 12. The V gene's germline CDR1 is SGHRS and CDR2 YFSETQ. The CDR3 sequence is 13 residues long.

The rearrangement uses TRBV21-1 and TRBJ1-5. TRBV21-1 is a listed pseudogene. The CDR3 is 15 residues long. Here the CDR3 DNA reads TGTGCCAGCTCTCGGGGGAGATTCAGCAATCAGCCCCAGCATTTT. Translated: CASSRGRFSNQPQHF.

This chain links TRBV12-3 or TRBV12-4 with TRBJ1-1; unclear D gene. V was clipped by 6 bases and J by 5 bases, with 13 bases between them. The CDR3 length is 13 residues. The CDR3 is CASSSSGGTEAFF. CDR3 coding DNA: TGTGCCAGCAGCTCCTCGGGAGGGACTGAAGCTTTCTTT.

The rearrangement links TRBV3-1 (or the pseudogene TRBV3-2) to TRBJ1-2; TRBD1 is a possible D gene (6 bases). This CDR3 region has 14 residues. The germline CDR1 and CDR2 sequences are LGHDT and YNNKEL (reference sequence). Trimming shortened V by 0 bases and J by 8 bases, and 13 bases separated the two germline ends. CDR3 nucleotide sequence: TGTGCCAGCAGCCAAGATTTAACAGGGCAAGGCTACACCTTC. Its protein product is CASSQDLTGQGYTF.

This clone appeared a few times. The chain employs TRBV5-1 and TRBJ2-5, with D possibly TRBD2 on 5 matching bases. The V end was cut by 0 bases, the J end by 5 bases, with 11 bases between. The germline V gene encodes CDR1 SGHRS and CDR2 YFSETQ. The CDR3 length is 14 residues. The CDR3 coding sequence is TGCGCCAGCAGCTTGGTACGCCCGGGGGAGACCCAGTACTTC. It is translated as CASSLVRPGETQYF.

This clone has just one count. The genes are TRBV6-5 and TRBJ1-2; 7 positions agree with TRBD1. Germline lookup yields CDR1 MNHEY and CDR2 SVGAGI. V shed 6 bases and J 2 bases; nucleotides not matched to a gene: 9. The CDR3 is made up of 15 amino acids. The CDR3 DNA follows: TGTGCCAGCAGCCGGGACAGAGGGTCGAACTATGGCTACACCTTC. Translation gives CASSRDRGSNYGYTF.

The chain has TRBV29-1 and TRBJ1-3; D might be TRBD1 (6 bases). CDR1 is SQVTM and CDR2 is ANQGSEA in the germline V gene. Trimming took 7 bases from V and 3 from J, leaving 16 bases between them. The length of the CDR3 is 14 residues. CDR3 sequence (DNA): TGCAGCGCCGCGACCACAGGGAATGGAAACACCATATATTTT. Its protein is CSAATTGNGNTIYF. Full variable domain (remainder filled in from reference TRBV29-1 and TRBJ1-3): SAVISQKPSRDICQRGTSLTIQCQVDSQVTMMFWYRQQPGQSLTLIATANQGSEATYESGFVIDKFPISRPNLTFSTLTVSNMSPEDSSIYLCSAATTGNGNTIYFGEGSWLTVV.

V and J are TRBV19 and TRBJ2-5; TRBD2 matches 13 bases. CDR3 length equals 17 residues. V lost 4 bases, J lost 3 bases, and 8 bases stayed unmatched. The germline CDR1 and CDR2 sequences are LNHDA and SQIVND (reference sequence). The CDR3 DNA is TGTGCCAGTAGTAACCCGGGACTAGCGGGGAGAAAAGAGACCCAGTACTTC. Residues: CASSNPGLAGRKETQYF.

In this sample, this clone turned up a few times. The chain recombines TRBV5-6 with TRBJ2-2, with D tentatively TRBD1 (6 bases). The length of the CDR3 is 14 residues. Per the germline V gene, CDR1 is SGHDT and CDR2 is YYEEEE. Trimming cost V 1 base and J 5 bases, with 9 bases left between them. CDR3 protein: CASSLLGGTGELFF. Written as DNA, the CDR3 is TGTGCCAGCAGCTTGTTAGGGGGAACCGGGGAGCTGTTTTTT.

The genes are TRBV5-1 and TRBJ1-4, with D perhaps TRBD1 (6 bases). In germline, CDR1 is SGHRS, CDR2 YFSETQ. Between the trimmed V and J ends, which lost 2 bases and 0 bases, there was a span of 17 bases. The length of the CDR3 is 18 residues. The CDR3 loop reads CASSFGQQYRATNEKLFF. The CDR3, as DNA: TGCGCCAGCAGCTTTGGACAGCAATATAGGGCAACTAATGAAAAACTGTTTTTT.

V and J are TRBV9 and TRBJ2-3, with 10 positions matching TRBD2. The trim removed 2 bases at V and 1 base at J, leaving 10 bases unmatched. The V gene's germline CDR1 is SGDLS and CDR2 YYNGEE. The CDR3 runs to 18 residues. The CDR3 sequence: CASSVRAGGGVGTDTQYF. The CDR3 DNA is TGTGCCAGCAGCGTTCGAGCGGGAGGGGGTGTGGGCACAGATACGCAGTATTTT.

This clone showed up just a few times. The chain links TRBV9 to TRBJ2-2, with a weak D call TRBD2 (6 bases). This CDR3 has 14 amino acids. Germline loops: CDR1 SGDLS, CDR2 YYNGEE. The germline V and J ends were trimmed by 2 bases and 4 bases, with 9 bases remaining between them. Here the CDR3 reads CASSVGGSTGELFF. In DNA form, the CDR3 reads TGTGCCAGCAGCGTTGGGGGGAGCACCGGGGAGCTGTTTTTT.